These 13 T cell receptor beta chains were all obtained from the same sample, sequenced in a study of CD8 T cells in Susac syndrome. RNA amounts of about 0.45 to 1 ug underwent reverse transcription with random hexamers. MiXCR, run by TCRdb on the immunoSEQ multiplex PCR reads, gives a single entry per CDR3 protein. The sample comprises some 110,000 distinct CDR3 sequences, around 94% of which are singletons, and around 0.41% rests with the top ten. Sequencing was performed on CD8+ T cells from PBMCs. These receptors were taken from a human donor with Susac syndrome.

The J gene is TRBJ2-7, the V gene TRBV20-1; 8 bases match TRBD1. The CDR3 covers 14 residues. Per germline, CDR1 DFQATT and CDR2 SNEGSKA (reference sequence). Losses at the gene ends were 3 bases for V and 2 bases for J; bases not matched to a gene: 6. In DNA, the CDR3 is TGCAGTGCTAGGGACGACAGGGGACCCTACGAGCAGTACTTC. It codes for CSARDDRGPYEQYF.

This clonotype was seen once. This rearrangement joins TRBV7-9 to TRBJ2-1; D is tentatively TRBD1 or TRBD2 (6 bases each). The length of the CDR3 is 16 residues. The germline V gene encodes CDR1 SEHNR and CDR2 FQNEAQ (reference sequence). V lost 5 bases and J 0 bases, leaving 14 bases between the germline ends. The CDR3 sequence is CASSPGAGSSYNEQFF. For the CDR3, the DNA is TGTGCCAGCAGCCCGGGGGCGGGCTCCTCCTACAATGAGCAGTTCTTC.

This chain uses TRBV9 with TRBJ1-4; maybe TRBD1 (6 bases). V shed 1 base and J shed 7 bases, with 14 bases lying between them. Germline V gene data show CDR1 as SGDLS and CDR2 as YYNGEE. The CDR3 has 15 amino acids. CDR3 sequence reads: CASSVTGVRGEKLFF. DNA of the CDR3: TGTGCCAGCAGCGTAACGGGGGTCAGGGGTGAAAAACTGTTTTTT. The full variable domain, its missing parts supplied by reference TRBV9 and TRBJ1-4, is DSGVTQTPKHLITATGQRVTLRCSPRSGDLSVYWYQQSLDQGLQFLIQYYNGEERAKGNILERFSAQQFPDLHSELNLSSLELGDSALYFCASSVTGVRGEKLFFGSGTQLSVL.

The chain couples TRBV13 to TRBJ1-1; 8 bases map to TRBD1. V dropped 5 bases and J dropped 6; count of bases not matched to a gene: 5. This CDR3 spans 13 amino acids. Germline V gene sequence: CDR1 PRHDT, CDR2 FYEKMQ (reference sequence). The CDR3 region is CASSHRGLPEAFF. The DNA of the CDR3 is TGTGCCAGCAGCCACAGGGGGTTACCTGAAGCTTTCTTT.

The chain combines TRBV6-5 with TRBJ1-4, with D unclear. The germline CDR1 and CDR2 sequences are MNHEY and SVGAGI. V was trimmed by 2 bases and J by 7 bases, leaving 14 bases between them. The CDR3 loop spans 15 amino acids. The CDR3 loop is CASSYHMGYSEKLFF. Written as DNA, the CDR3 is TGTGCCAGCAGTTACCATATGGGGTATAGTGAAAAACTGTTTTTT.

This chain links TRBV9 with TRBJ1-2; unclear D gene. The CDR3 has 13 residues. CDR1 and CDR2 (germline): SGDLS, YYNGEE. V was clipped by 4 bases and J by 7 bases, with 14 bases between them. Written as DNA, the CDR3 is TGTGCCAGCAGCCTAAGTGGGAAGGCTGGCTACACCTTC. Residues: CASSLSGKAGYTF.

The chain is built from TRBV6-5 and TRBJ2-3, with 11 positions matching TRBD2. The CDR3 extends over 14 amino acids. Germline assignment: CDR1 MNHEY and CDR2 SVGAGI. Unmatched junction bases numbered 4, after V lost 7 bases and J lost 4 bases. The CDR3 DNA reads as TGTGCCAGCACTAGCGGGGGGTACCCAGATACGCAGTATTTT. Translation: CASTSGGYPDTQYF.

This rearrangement joins TRBV4-1 to TRBJ1-1; D call uncertain. The CDR3 consists of 13 residues. V lost 1 base and J 6 bases, leaving 9 bases between the germline ends. Germline-derived CDR1 and CDR2 are MGHRA and YSYEKL. CDR3 sequence (DNA): TGCGCCAGCAGCCAAGGGGTCGGCGCTGAAGCTTTCTTT. Translation: CASSQGVGAEAFF.

The chain combines TRBV20-1 with TRBJ2-4, with TRBD2 matching over 7 bases. V lost 3 bases to trimming and J lost 5 bases; unmatched junction nucleotides: 10. This CDR3 is 15 amino acids long. Germline CDR1 is DFQATT and CDR2 is SNEGSKA (reference sequence). CDR3 DNA sequence: TGCAGTGCTAGGAGGACCGGACTAGATCAAAACATTCAGTACTTC. Translating gives CSARRTGLDQNIQYF.

V gene TRBV3-1 combines with J gene TRBJ2-5; maybe TRBD2 (7 bases). V lost 3 bases to trimming and J lost 5 bases, with 16 bases between them. CDR1 is LGHDT, CDR2 YNNKEL, per germline (reference sequence). The CDR3 runs to 15 residues. The CDR3 nucleotides read TGTGCCAGCAGCCATGAAGGGGAGGGGGAGGAGACCCAGTACTTC. Its protein product is CASSHEGEGEETQYF.

The V call is TRBV12-3 or TRBV12-4, the J call TRBJ1-1; D is ambiguous. There are 12 residues in the CDR3. V was clipped by 3 bases and J by 6 bases, with 8 bases between them. Here the CDR3 DNA reads TGTGCCAGCAGTTTTTCGCCCCCTGAAGCTTTCTTT. Amino acids: CASSFSPPEAFF.

This rearrangement joins TRBV20-1 to TRBJ2-5; D remains unclear. The CDR3 loop spans 15 amino acids. CDR1 is DFQATT, CDR2 SNEGSKA, per germline (reference sequence). Trimming removed 0 bases from V and 4 bases from J, with 15 bases in between. The CDR3 DNA follows: TGCAGTGCTAGAGACTGGAACCCCGGTAGAGAGACCCAGTACTTC. Its protein is CSARDWNPGRETQYF.

V and J are TRBV12-5 and TRBJ1-1; D is uncertain. The germline gives CDR1 LGHNT, CDR2 FRNRAP. Trimming took 6 bases from V and 1 from J, leaving 9 bases between them. This CDR3 has 13 residues. The CDR3 region has the DNA TGTGCTAGTGGGCCCGCTGAGAACACTGAAGCTTTCTTT. It codes for CASGPAENTEAFF.